This is a list of T cell receptor beta chains from one sample in a study of CD4 and CD8 cells across lung adenocarcinoma regions. TCRdb re-derived calls from the PCR reads in MiXCR, one entry per CDR3 protein. The profile shows 13,000 to 15,000 distinct CDR3 sequences, around 40% of them singletons. The sequenced sample was CD4+ T cells from the center of a lung tumor. All receptors derive from a male donor with lung adenocarcinoma. The CD4 and CD8 labels of this study may be unreliable. Each CDR3 is given with its conserved first and last residue. A D gene is named only where the DNA matches it firmly. For some rows the clone size is stated as once, few or many, or as a class when expanded; others skip it.

d_call j_call v_call clone_size cdr3_aa cdr3_nt
NA TRBJ2-3 TRBV27 NA CARGSGGRDEDTQYF TGTGCCAGGGGCTCCGGGGGGCGGGACGAGGATACCCAGTATTTT
TRBD2 TRBJ2-1 TRBV6-1 NA CATRVAGDNEQFF TGTGCCACCAGGGTAGCGGGAGACAATGAGCAGTTCTTC
NA TRBJ2-3 TRBV6-5 NA CASSSRRTGAQYF TGTGCCAGCAGTTCTCGACGGACCGGGGCGCAGTATTTT
TRBD2 TRBJ2-2 TRBV7-6 many CASSQSGRPGELFF TGTGCCAGCAGCCAAAGCGGGAGACCCGGGGAGCTGTTTTTT
NA TRBJ2-3 TRBV6-1 NA CARGLQAGSPETLYF TGTGCCCGGGGCCTCCAGGCCGGAAGTCCAGAGACGCTGTATTTT
NA TRBJ2-3 TRBV27 NA CASRTGFQSKDMQYF TGTGCCAGCAGGACGGGGTTTCAATCCAAAGACATGCAGTATTTT
NA TRBJ1-1 TRBV7-8 few CASSPFRAPTEAFF TGTGCCAGCAGTCCTTTTCGGGCCCCCACTGAAGCTTTCTTT
NA TRBJ2-1 TRBV6-5 medium-sized CASSWGLYNEQFF TGTGCCAGCAGTTGGGGACTCTACAATGAGCAGTTCTTC
NA TRBJ2-1 TRBV6-1 few CASTRGVSSYNEQFF TGTGCCAGCACCCGAGGGGTTAGCTCCTACAATGAGCAGTTCTTC
NA TRBJ2-7 TRBV27 NA CASSLGPSNEQYF TGTGCCAGCAGTCTGGGACCCTCCAACGAGCAGTACTTC
NA TRBJ2-3 TRBV15 NA CATSREESTQYF TGTGCCACCAGCAGGGAAGAAAGTACGCAGTATTTT
NA TRBJ2-4 TRBV6-4 NA CASSPRGIGVTDMQYF TGTGCCAGCAGTCCCCGTGGGATAGGGGTAACAGATATGCAGTATTTC
TRBD2 TRBJ2-3 TRBV6-1 few CASSPLSGRGRERADTQYF TGTGCCAGCAGTCCACTTAGCGGGAGGGGTAGAGAGCGAGCAGATACGCAGTATTTT
NA TRBJ2-7 TRBV12-3/TRBV12-4 NA CASSFPPPRGGGYEQYF TGTGCCAGCAGTTTCCCCCCCCCGCGAGGCGGCGGATACGAGCAGTACTTC
TRBD2 TRBJ2-7 TRBV7-2 medium-sized CASSRTSLTSYEQYF TGTGCCAGCAGTAGGACTAGTTTGACCAGCTACGAGCAGTACTTC
TRBD2 TRBJ2-7 TRBV5-1 NA CASSLSLYAGTSGPYEQYF TGCGCCAGCAGCTTGTCCCTTTACGCCGGGACTAGCGGCCCCTACGAGCAGTACTTC
NA TRBJ2-1 TRBV6-4 NA CASSPSWVSGNEQLF TGTGCCAGCAGTCCCTCTTGGGTCTCGGGCAATGAGCAGCTCTTC
TRBD1 TRBJ2-5 TRBV9 NA CASSGRTGEETQYF TGTGCCAGCAGCGGCCGGACAGGGGAAGAGACCCAGTACTTC
NA TRBJ1-5 TRBV6-1 few CASSGAPGSNQPQHF TGTGCCAGCAGTGGGGCCCCCGGGTCCAATCAGCCCCAGCATTTT
TRBD1 TRBJ2-1 TRBV11-3 many CASSLEQGGYNEQFF TGTGCCAGCAGCTTGGAACAGGGGGGATACAATGAGCAGTTCTTC
TRBD2 TRBJ2-1 TRBV7-3 once CASSQGTSSYNEQFF TGTGCCAGCAGCCAAGGGACTAGCTCCTACAATGAGCAGTTCTTC
TRBD1 TRBJ2-2 TRBV6-1 medium-sized CASTAGGAGELFF TGTGCCAGCACTGCAGGGGGCGCCGGGGAGCTGTTTTTT
TRBD1 TRBJ2-3 TRBV6-1 medium-sized CASSEATGGADTQYF TGTGCCAGCAGTGAAGCAACAGGGGGCGCAGATACGCAGTATTTT
TRBD2 TRBJ2-3 TRBV6-1 NA CASKRELSTDTQYF TGTGCCAGTAAGCGGGAGTTGAGCACAGATACGCAGTATTTT
NA TRBJ2-7 TRBV15 many CATSRVEGSSYEQYF TGTGCCACCAGCAGAGTTGAGGGAAGCTCCTACGAGCAGTACTTC
TRBD2 TRBJ2-1 TRBV5-1 NA CASSSSRLAAYNEQFF TGCGCCAGCAGCTCAAGCCGACTAGCCGCCTACAATGAGCAGTTCTTC
TRBD2 TRBJ2-7 TRBV11-2 few CASSLPRTGGSYEQYF TGTGCCAGCAGCTTACCCCGAACGGGGGGCTCCTACGAGCAGTACTTC
TRBD2 TRBJ2-5 TRBV6-1 medium-sized CASRVAGAGKTQYF TGTGCCAGCAGAGTAGCGGGAGCGGGGAAGACCCAGTACTTC
TRBD2 TRBJ2-1 TRBV12-3/TRBV12-4 NA CASSFSTSGMVGQFF TGTGCCAGCAGTTTCTCAACTAGCGGGATGGTCGGGCAGTTCTTC
NA TRBJ2-5 TRBV10-3 NA CAGHMGREQDTQYF TGTGCGGGGCACATGGGCCGTGAGCAAGATACCCAGTACTTT
TRBD2 TRBJ2-7 TRBV3-1 NA CASSQASGSYEQYF TGTGCCAGCAGCCAAGCTAGCGGGAGTTACGAGCAGTACTTC
NA TRBJ1-2 TRBV6-1 NA CASSQRPDGGEGYTF TGTGCCAGCAGTCAACGTCCCGACGGGGGGGAGGGCTACACCTTC
TRBD2 TRBJ2-3 TRBV6-1 NA CAGNGGSGQDTQYF TGTGCCGGCAACGGGGGGAGTGGGCAAGATACGCAGTATTTT
NA TRBJ2-7 TRBV11-2 NA CASRRRFSGPYEQYF TGTGCCAGCAGACGAAGGTTCTCAGGGCCCTACGAGCAGTACTTC
TRBD1 TRBJ1-5 TRBV6-1 medium-sized CASSRRQGRNQPQHF TGTGCCAGCAGCCGCCGACAGGGCCGCAATCAGCCCCAGCATTTT
NA TRBJ2-7 TRBV6-1 many CASRTRSTGHSYEQYF TGTGCCAGCAGGACCCGGTCAACAGGACACTCCTACGAGCAGTACTTC
NA TRBJ2-3 TRBV6-1 medium-sized CASSVRLAGTDTQYF TGTGCCAGCAGTGTTCGACTGGCGGGTACAGATACGCAGTATTTT
NA TRBJ2-1 TRBV6-2/TRBV6-3 few CASSFSMNNEQFF TGTGCCAGCAGTTTCTCTATGAACAATGAGCAGTTCTTC
NA TRBJ2-1 TRBV6-1 medium-sized CASSEGFLVEQFF TGTGCCAGCAGTGAAGGATTCCTAGTTGAGCAGTTCTTC
NA TRBJ2-3 TRBV10-2 NA CASRQAVSTETQYF TGCGCCAGCCGTCAGGCTGTCAGCACAGAGACGCAGTATTTT
TRBD2 TRBJ2-7 TRBV6-1 NA CASMVSGSYYEQYF TGTGCCAGCATGGTCAGCGGGAGCTATTACGAGCAGTACTTC
NA TRBJ2-7 TRBV5-1 NA CASSSDIYEQYF TGCGCCAGCAGCTCAGATATCTACGAGCAGTACTTC
TRBD1 TRBJ2-2 TRBV12-3/TRBV12-4 NA CASSIWTGAMNTGELFF TGTGCCAGCAGCATCTGGACAGGGGCCATGAACACCGGGGAGCTGTTTTTT
NA TRBJ2-3 TRBV6-1 NA CASKGGGGKNTQYF TGTGCCAGCAAGGGTGGGGGGGGCAAAAACACGCAGTATTTT
TRBD2 TRBJ2-1 TRBV27 many CASSLSYPSRGLAGGRNEQFF TGTGCCAGCAGTTTATCGTATCCAAGCCGGGGGCTAGCGGGAGGTAGGAATGAGCAGTTCTTC
TRBD2 TRBJ2-1 TRBV6-1 few CASSERGLAGGLEQFF TGTGCCAGCAGTGAAAGAGGACTAGCGGGAGGGCTTGAGCAGTTCTTC
NA TRBJ2-5 TRBV6-2/TRBV6-3 once CASSYMTAKSSQYF TGTGCCAGCAGTTACATGACCGCCAAGTCGTCCCAGTACTTC
TRBD1 TRBJ2-2 TRBV27 NA CASNTFGTGITDALFF TGTGCCAGCAATACTTTTGGGACAGGGATCACCGATGCGCTGTTTTTT
TRBD2 TRBJ2-1 TRBV6-4 many CASNDLRTSGRVGVGRNEQFF TGTGCCAGCAATGACCTAAGGACTAGCGGGAGAGTAGGGGTAGGAAGGAATGAGCAGTTCTTC
NA TRBJ1-1 TRBV4-1 NA CASSQPTLRRANTEAFF TGCGCCAGCAGCCAACCAACTCTTCGCAGGGCAAACACTGAAGCTTTCTTT
NA TRBJ2-1 TRBV11-2 NA CASSLAGVSYYNEQFF TGTGCCAGCAGCTTAGCGGGGGTTAGCTACTACAATGAGCAGTTCTTC
TRBD1 TRBJ2-4 TRBV6-1 NA CAGCEAGTGGCGKDTQYF TGTGCGGGCTGTGAAGCGGGGACAGGGGGCTGTGGCAAAGACACCCAGTACTTC
NA TRBJ1-1 TRBV27 NA CASISAANTEAFF TGTGCCAGCATCTCGGCGGCGAACACTGAAGCTTTCTTT
NA TRBJ2-3 TRBV10-1 NA CASRGRGGGSPETQYF TGCGCCAGCAGGGGGCGCGGGGGCGGTAGCCCAGAGACCCAGTATTTT
NA TRBJ2-5 TRBV10-3 NA CCGGIGGQGEDTQYF TGTTGCGGGGGGATCGGGGGACAGGGCGAAGATACCCAGTACTTC
NA TRBJ1-1 TRBV6-1 few CASSPRGVNTEAFF TGTGCCAGCAGTCCCAGGGGTGTGAACACTGAAGCTTTCTTT
TRBD1 TRBJ2-7 TRBV6-1 NA CGRGIGGQGPDTQYF TGTGGCAGGGGTATTGGGGGACAGGGCCCAGATACGCAGTACTTC
NA TRBJ2-5 TRBV6-1 NA CASGGQGGTDKDTQYF TGTGCCAGCGGGGGCCAGGGGGGCACTGACAAAGATACCCAGTACTTC
NA TRBJ2-5 TRBV6-1 medium-sized CASSGRLQETQYF TGTGCCAGCAGTGGAAGGTTGCAAGAGACCCAGTACTTC
NA TRBJ2-7 TRBV12-3/TRBV12-4 NA CASSLKGSTSYYEQYF TGTGCCAGCAGTTTAAAGGGGTCTACAAGCTACTACGAGCAGTACTTC